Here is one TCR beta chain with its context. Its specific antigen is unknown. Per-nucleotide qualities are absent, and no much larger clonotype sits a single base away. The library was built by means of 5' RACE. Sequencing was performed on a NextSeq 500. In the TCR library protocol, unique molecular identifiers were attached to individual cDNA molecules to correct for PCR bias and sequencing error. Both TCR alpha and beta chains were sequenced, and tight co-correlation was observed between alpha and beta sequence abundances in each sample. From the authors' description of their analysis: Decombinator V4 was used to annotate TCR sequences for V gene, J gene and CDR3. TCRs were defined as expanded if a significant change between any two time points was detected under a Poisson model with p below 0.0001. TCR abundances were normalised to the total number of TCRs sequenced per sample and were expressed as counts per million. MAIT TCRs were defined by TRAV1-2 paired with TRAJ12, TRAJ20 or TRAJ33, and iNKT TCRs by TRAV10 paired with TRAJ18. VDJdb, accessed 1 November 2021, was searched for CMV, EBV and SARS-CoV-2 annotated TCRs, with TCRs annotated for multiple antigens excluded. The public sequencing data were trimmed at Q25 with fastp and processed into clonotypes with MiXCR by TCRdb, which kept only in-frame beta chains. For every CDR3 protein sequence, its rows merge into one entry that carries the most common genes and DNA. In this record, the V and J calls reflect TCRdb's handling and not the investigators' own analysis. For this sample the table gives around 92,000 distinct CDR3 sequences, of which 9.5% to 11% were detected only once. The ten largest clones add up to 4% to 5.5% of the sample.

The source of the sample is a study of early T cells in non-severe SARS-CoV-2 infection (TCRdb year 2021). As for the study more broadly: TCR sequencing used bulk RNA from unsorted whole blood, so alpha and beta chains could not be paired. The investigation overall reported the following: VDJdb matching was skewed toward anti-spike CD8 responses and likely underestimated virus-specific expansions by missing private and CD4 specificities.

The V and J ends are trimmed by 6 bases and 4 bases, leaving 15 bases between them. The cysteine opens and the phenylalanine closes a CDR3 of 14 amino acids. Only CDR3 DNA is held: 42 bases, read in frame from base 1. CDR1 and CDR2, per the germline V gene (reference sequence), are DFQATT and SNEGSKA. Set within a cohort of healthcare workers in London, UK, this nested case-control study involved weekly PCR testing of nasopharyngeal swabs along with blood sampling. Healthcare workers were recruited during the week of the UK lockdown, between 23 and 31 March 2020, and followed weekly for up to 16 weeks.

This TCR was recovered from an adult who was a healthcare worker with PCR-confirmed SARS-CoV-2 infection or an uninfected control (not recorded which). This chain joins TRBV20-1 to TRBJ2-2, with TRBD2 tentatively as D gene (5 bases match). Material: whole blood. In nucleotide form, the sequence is TGCAGTGCCCGTGCGGGCGTAGGCACCGGGGAGCTGTTTTTT. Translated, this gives CSARAGVGTGELFF.